One sample yielded the 24 T cell receptor beta chains listed below, sequenced in a study of TIL therapy for anti-PD-1-resistant metastatic lung cancer. The libraries were made with immunoSEQ v3. Clones were read by immunoSEQ multiplex PCR, and TCRdb kept only the in-frame ones, dropping some. The data contain 30,000 or so clones, 74% of them singletons. Time point described: pre-treatment sample, taken before nivolumab and TIL therapy. Here the sequenced sample was blood, taken at baseline. The origin of the receptors is a woman between 25 and 85 years old with non-small cell lung cancer.

The chain links TRBV7-2 to TRBJ2-2; D is uncertain. V lost 5 bases and J lost 6, with 10 bases in between. This CDR3 comprises 13 residues. From germline, CDR1 is SGHTA and CDR2 FQGNSA. The CDR3 coding sequence is TGTGCCAGCAGCCCCCGGGTAGCCGGGGAGCTGTTTTTT. It is translated as CASSPRVAGELFF.

The V call is TRBV19, the J call TRBJ2-7; 15 positions agree with TRBD2. This CDR3 is 16 amino acids long. CDR1 and CDR2 (germline): LNHDA, SQIVND (reference sequence). J lost 8 bases, V lost 3 bases, and 8 bases had no gene match. In DNA, the CDR3 is TGTGCCAGTAGTATGAATCCGGGACTAGCGGGAGGACAGCAGTACTTC. Amino acids: CASSMNPGLAGGQQYF.

The CDR3 spells CASNDVVGARGNTIYF. The DNA of the CDR3 is TGTGCCAGCAACGACGTTGTAGGGGCGAGGGGAAACACCATATATTTT. This chain joins TRBV7-2 and TRBJ1-3; a possible D gene is TRBD1 (5 bases). V was trimmed by 7 bases and J by 4 bases, leaving 20 bases between them. CDR1 is SGHTA and CDR2 is FQGNSA in the germline V gene. CDR3 length equals 16 residues.

This rearrangement joins TRBV27 to TRBJ1-2; TRBD1 agrees at 9 bases. This CDR3 is 11 amino acids long. V lost 10 bases and J lost 4; bases outside the gene matches: 1. Germline V CDR1 and CDR2: MNHEY, SMNVEV (reference sequence). This CDR3 reads CATTGGYGYTF. CDR3 bases: TGTGCCACGACAGGGGGCTATGGCTACACCTTC.

V and J are TRBV5-4 and TRBJ1-4; D is unresolved. The V gene lost 0 bases and the J gene lost 0 bases, with 9 bases spanning the gap. Germline V gene data show CDR1 as SGHNT and CDR2 as YYREEE (reference sequence). There are 16 residues in the CDR3. CDR3 in amino acids: CASSLAYGATNEKLFF. The DNA for the CDR3 is TGTGCCAGCAGCTTGGCCTACGGGGCAACTAATGAAAAACTGTTTTTT.

This clone was counted only a few times. The V gene is TRBV5-6, the J gene TRBJ2-3; 13 bases map to TRBD2. Germline V CDR1 and CDR2: SGHDT, YYEEEE. This CDR3 has 17 amino acids. Trimming at V came to 4 bases and at J to 6 bases, leaving 11 bases not matched to a gene. Here the CDR3 reads CASSGGTSGILEDTQYF. The CDR3 DNA reads TGTGCCAGCAGCGGCGGGACTAGCGGGATCCTGGAGGATACGCAGTATTTT.

The chain employs TRBV7-2 and TRBJ2-7; 11 positions match TRBD2. This CDR3 spans 15 amino acids. V shed 5 bases and J 5 bases; nucleotides not matched to a gene: 8. Per the germline V gene, CDR1 is SGHTA and CDR2 is FQGNSA. The CDR3, as DNA: TGTGCCAGCAGCAAGGGGATAGCGGGAGGGAACGAGCAGTACTTC. Its translation: CASSKGIAGGNEQYF.

The rearrangement links TRBV10-2 to TRBJ2-7; 7 bases agree with TRBD1. From germline, CDR1 is WSHSY and CDR2 SAAADI. The CDR3 is 15 amino acids. V trimming: 2 bases; J trimming: 3 bases; junction bases outside the gene matches: 7. The DNA for the CDR3 is TGCGCCAGCAGTGAGGAGGTCGGACAGGTCTACGAGCAGTACTTC. Its protein product is CASSEEVGQVYEQYF.

Remarks on this clone: Other DNA sequences in this specimen translate into the identical CDR3. CDR3 bases: TGCAGTGCTAGGACAGGGGAGACCCAGTACTTC. Translation: CSARTGETQYF. The chain carries TRBV20-1 and TRBJ2-5; 7 nucleotides line up with TRBD1. The CDR3 sequence is 11 residues long. The ends lost 3 bases at V and 5 bases at J; junction bases unmatched: 0. CDR1 is DFQATT, CDR2 SNEGSKA, per germline (reference sequence).

This chain connects TRBV6-1 to TRBJ1-1; no clear D. Trimming removed 6 bases at V and 0 bases at J, with 8 bases between. In germline, CDR1 is MNHNS, CDR2 SASEGT. This CDR3 spans 13 amino acids. This CDR3 is CASRLAMNTEAFF. The CDR3, as DNA: TGTGCCAGCAGATTAGCCATGAACACTGAAGCTTTCTTT.

This chain's CDR3 is CASSLSGIDYGYTF. The CDR3 region has the DNA TGTGCCAGCAGCTTGTCAGGGATTGACTATGGCTACACCTTC. The genes are TRBV5-4 and TRBJ1-2; D may be TRBD1 (5 bases). Germline CDR1 reads SGHNT; CDR2 reads YYREEE (reference sequence). CDR3 length: 14 residues. V dropped 1 base and J dropped 3 bases, with 10 bases sitting between them.

This chain connects TRBV30 to TRBJ2-2, with 7 positions matching TRBD1. Looked up from germline, CDR1 is GTSNPN and CDR2 is SVGIG (reference sequence). Losses at the gene ends were 1 base for V and 4 bases for J; bases not matched to a gene: 9. The CDR3 sequence is 16 residues long. DNA of the CDR3: TGTGCCTGGAGTGCACTCTACCCAGGGGGCACCGGGGAGCTGTTTTTT. This codes for CAWSALYPGGTGELFF. The variable domain in full, with the rest retrieved from reference TRBV30 and TRBJ2-2, is SQTIHQWPATLVQPVGSPLSLECTVEGTSNPNLYWYRQAAGRGLQLLFYSVGIGQISSEVPQNLSASRPQDRQFILSSKKLLLSDSGFYLCAWSALYPGGTGELFFGEGSRLTVL.

This chain joins TRBV7-7 and TRBJ2-1, with TRBD2 matching 8 bases. This CDR3 has 16 residues. V lost 1 base, J lost 3 bases, and 5 bases stayed unmatched. CDR1 and CDR2 from the germline V gene are SSHAT and FNYEAQ (reference sequence). CDR3 sequence (DNA): TGTGCCAGCAGCTTAGGTCTGGCGGGAGGCTACAATGAGCAGTTCTTC. Residues: CASSLGLAGGYNEQFF.

The chain joins TRBV30 to TRBJ2-5; 9 bases fit TRBD1. With 2 bases clipped from V and 4 bases from J, the junction kept 2 bases outside the gene matches. CDR1 is GTSNPN and CDR2 is SVGIG in the germline V gene (reference sequence). The CDR3 runs 13 residues. In DNA, the CDR3 is TGTGCCTGGAGTCCGGGACAGGGAGAGACCCAGTACTTC. This gives the protein CAWSPGQGETQYF. The full variable domain, rest sourced from reference TRBV30 and TRBJ2-5, is SQTIHQWPATLVQPVGSPLSLECTVEGTSNPNLYWYRQAAGRGLQLLFYSVGIGQISSEVPQNLSASRPQDRQFILSSKKLLLSDSGFYLCAWSPGQGETQYFGPGTRLLVL.

The rearrangement joins TRBV6-7 to TRBJ2-7; no definite D call. TRBV6-7 is flagged as an ORF with uncertain function. Trimming took off 6 bases at V and 5 bases at J, with 8 bases between the two ends. CDR3 length: 11 amino acids. This CDR3 is CASRADDEQYF. The DNA for the CDR3 is TGTGCCAGCAGGGCTGACGACGAGCAGTACTTC.

Judged by abundance, this clone is medium-sized. This rearrangement joins TRBV19 to TRBJ1-5; maybe TRBD1 (6 bases). V lost 5 bases and J lost 4, with 15 bases in between. The CDR3 length is 15 residues. Germline CDR1 LNHDA, CDR2 SQIVND (reference sequence). The CDR3 bases are TGTGCCAGTAGTGCGAAACAGGGAGCGAATCAGCCCCAGCATTTT. It translates to CASSAKQGANQPQHF.

This chain connects TRBV5-1 to TRBJ2-5; D gene uncertain. Trimming removed 4 bases from V and 1 base from J, with 2 bases in between. The V gene's germline CDR1 is SGHRS and CDR2 YFSETQ. The CDR3 contains 11 residues. The CDR3 loop reads CASSAQETQYF. CDR3 nucleotide sequence: TGCGCCAGCAGCGCCCAAGAGACCCAGTACTTC.

This rearrangement joins TRBV11-1 to TRBJ2-5; no clear D. This CDR3 has 11 residues. Germline CDR1 and CDR2: SGHAT and FQDESV (reference sequence). Trimming removed 6 bases at V and 1 base at J, with 3 bases between. Written as DNA, the CDR3 is TGTGCCAGCAGACGCCAAGAGACCCAGTACTTC. This encodes CASRRQETQYF.

The genes are TRBV2 and TRBJ2-3, with D tentatively TRBD2 (6 bases). The germline gives CDR1 SNHLY, CDR2 FYNNEI. The germline V and J ends were trimmed by 6 bases and 2 bases, with 15 bases remaining between them. This CDR3 region has 15 residues. Written as DNA, the CDR3 is TGTGCCAGCAGGACACCGGGACTTACCACAGATACGCAGTATTTT. This sequence encodes CASRTPGLTTDTQYF.

The rearrangement links TRBV29-1 to TRBJ1-1, with a weak D call TRBD1 (5 bases). This CDR3 contains 13 residues. Germline V lookup: CDR1 SQVTM, CDR2 ANQGSEA. V lost 1 base to trimming and J lost 0 bases, with 6 bases between them. CDR3 nucleotides: TGCAGCGTTGAAGGGACACTGAACACTGAAGCTTTCTTT. As protein: CSVEGTLNTEAFF.

The rearrangement joins TRBV29-1 to TRBJ2-1, with a possible D match to TRBD2 (5 bases). Trimming cost V 4 bases and J 5 bases, with 9 bases left between them. CDR1 and CDR2 (germline): SQVTM, ANQGSEA. This CDR3 is 12 amino acids long. CDR3 coding DNA: TGCAGCGTTGGACTAACCGACAATGAGCAGTTCTTC. Amino acids: CSVGLTDNEQFF.

This chain links TRBV27 with TRBJ1-5; no clear D. Trimming took off 5 bases at V and 0 bases at J, with 11 bases between the two ends. There are 15 residues in the CDR3. The V gene's germline CDR1 is MNHEY and CDR2 SMNVEV (reference sequence). CDR3 in amino acids: CASSLVPYSNQPQHF. The CDR3 coding sequence is TGTGCCAGCAGTCTAGTTCCTTATAGCAATCAGCCCCAGCATTTT.

CDR3 region: CASSHPQGDKGYYEQYF. The CDR3 DNA sequence: TGTGCCAGCAGCCATCCCCAGGGGGACAAAGGCTACTACGAGCAGTACTTC. The genes are TRBV14 and TRBJ2-7; TRBD1 aligns across 7 bases. CDR3 length: 17 amino acids. Per the germline V gene, CDR1 is SGHDN and CDR2 is FVKESK. V trimming: 3 bases; J trimming: 3 bases; junction bases outside the gene matches: 14.

The V and J genes are TRBV7-2 and TRBJ2-2; unclear D gene. The CDR3 is 13 residues long. Germline lookup yields CDR1 SGHTA and CDR2 FQGNSA. V was trimmed by 7 bases and J by 6 bases, leaving 12 bases between them. This CDR3 reads CASTTAPPGELFF. DNA of the CDR3: TGTGCCAGCACGACCGCCCCCCCCGGGGAGCTGTTTTTT.